In its sample, the clone carrying this TCR beta chain was seen many times. Its antigen is undetermined. TCRdb analysed the reads with MiXCR anew, one entry per CDR3 protein. This sample has some 350,000 distinct CDR3 sequences, with about 27% found just once. These data come from a study of T cell repertoires in cytomegalovirus infection. About the research overall: TCR beta signatures that were public indicated CMV infection and matching HLA type.

Overall study findings and caveats: Accumulated public TCR beta family frequency recognized individuals carrying CMV together with the relevant HLA. Ex vivo, HLA-C-restricted CMV-specific TCR beta clonotypes prevailed over the rest of the response.

The sequence was collected from a human donor in good health (CMV status not recorded). Some clones in this sample may be carry-over from other donors' samples. Sequenced here: cultured PBMCs, sampled from culture after CMV antigen stimulation.

The chain's CDR3 is CASSPPRSSGRDNEQFF. The DNA for the CDR3 is TGTGCCAGCAGTCCCCCTAGGAGTAGCGGGAGGGATAATGAGCAGTTCTTC. The genes are TRBV12-3 or TRBV12-4 and TRBJ2-1; 11 positions match TRBD2. J gave up 7 bases and V 5 bases, and 13 bases lay outside the gene matches. This CDR3 spans 17 amino acids.